Here is one T cell receptor (beta chain) with its context. Its antigen is not known. With 5 bases removed from V and 3 bases from J, the gap between germline ends came to 14 bases. CDR3 length: 15 amino acids. From germline, CDR1 is SEHNR and CDR2 FQNEAQ (reference sequence). The sample belongs to a study of human T cells and chemical hapten exposure. Study information: Patches that contained 0.01% DPC were applied to the upper back and read at 6 days. Study findings and constraints: Expanded TCRs formed significantly more large CDR3 similarity clusters than controls.

This sample's time point: patch test 2, 6 weeks after DPC sensitization. The treatment denotes: therapeutic diphenylcyclopropenone sensitization with weekly scalp DPC. Suited to DPC and affected by alopecia, the donors ranged from 18 to 70 years old. In the library, unique molecular identifiers were attached to individual cDNA molecules. TCRdb redid the calling of the RACE reads with MiXCR, one entry per CDR3 protein. This repertoire shows more than 60,000 distinct CDR3 sequences, 10% found once; its top ten account for around 7%. The genes are TRBV7-9 and TRBJ2-1, with D maybe TRBD2 (6 bases). The sequence derives from a woman in her forties or fifties with alopecia areata. Some clones in this sample may be carry-over from other donors' samples. This specimen was whole blood, taken in connection with sensitization to the hapten diphenylcyclopropenone (DPC). The CDR3 DNA is TGTGCCAGCAGCCCGGAGGGCTACATCTACAATGAGCAGTTCTTC. This translates into CASSPEGYIYNEQFF.